A selection of T cell receptor beta chains follows, all from one sample in a study of T cell repertoires in aging, cancer and after chemotherapy. Via MiXCR, TCRdb re-called the multiplex PCR reads, giving one row per CDR3 protein. The sample yields about 5,300 distinct CDR3 sequences, about 40% seen once. What was sequenced was blood. These receptors were taken from a human donor with a blood cancer. Each CDR3 is given with its conserved first and last residue. A D gene is named only where the DNA matches it firmly. The size of a clone is reported for some rows only, either as once, few or many, or as a class for expanded clones.

>TRBD2|-|TRBV7-2|TRBJ2-2
CASSSLGGAGELFF
TGTGCCAGCAGCTCCCTCGGGGGGGCCGGGGAGCTGTTTTTT
>TRBD2|-|TRBV19|TRBJ2-7
CASKGNVWTSGPYEQYF
TGTGCCAGTAAGGGGAATGTCTGGACTAGCGGTCCCTACGAGCAGTACTTC
>TRBD1|-|TRBV7-9|TRBJ2-5
CASSYWTGGHQETQYF
TGTGCCAGCAGCTACTGGACAGGGGGCCACCAAGAGACCCAGTACTTC
>-|-|TRBV7-7|TRBJ2-1
CASTKGGKGSYNEQFF
TGTGCCAGCACCAAAGGTGGGAAGGGGTCCTACAATGAGCAGTTCTTC
>-|-|TRBV6-5|TRBJ2-3
CAISDERIMDTQYF
TGTGCCATCAGTGACGAGCGGATAATGGATACGCAGTATTTT
>-|-|TRBV21-1|TRBJ2-1
CASRPGYRANEQFF
TGTGCCAGCAGGCCGGGGTATCGGGCCAATGAGCAGTTCTTC
>-|large|TRBV30|TRBJ2-7
CAWSVRAGVLSYEQYF
TGTGCCTGGAGTGTACGGGCAGGGGTTCTCTCCTACGAGCAGTACTTC
>-|-|TRBV19|TRBJ2-5
CASSPAGVQETQYF
TGTGCCAGTAGTCCAGCCGGGGTCCAAGAGACCCAGTACTTC
>-|-|TRBV28|TRBJ2-6
CASSGVAGIPSGANVLTF
TGTGCCAGCAGCGGGGTGGCGGGTATACCCTCTGGGGCCAACGTCCTGACTTTT
>TRBD2|-|TRBV18|TRBJ2-1
CASSRRNLAGGRDNEQFF
TGTGCCAGCTCACGCCGAAATCTAGCGGGAGGGCGAGACAATGAGCAGTTCTTC
>-|few|TRBV6-4|TRBJ2-2
CASSSSRGELFF
TGTGCCAGCAGTTCTTCCAGGGGGGAGCTGTTTTTT